Below are 21 T cell receptor beta chains sequenced from a single sample in a study. TCRdb itself ran the 5' RACE reads through MiXCR, one entry per CDR3 protein. The table lists about 6,200 distinct CDR3 sequences, roughly three fifths of them singletons. Material: naive CD4+ T cells sorted from blood. The sample's subset: naive CD4+ T cells, CD4+CD45RA+CD25-. The receptor set was obtained from a female donor with breast cancer.

The rearrangement joins TRBV30 to TRBJ1-2, with unresolved D. The CDR3 has 12 residues. Trimming stripped 2 bases from V and 4 bases from J, with 8 bases between. Germline-derived CDR1 and CDR2 are GTSNPN and SVGIG (reference sequence). The CDR3 region is CAWSPTSYGYTF. CDR3 DNA: TGTGCCTGGAGTCCCACCAGCTATGGCTACACCTTC.

This clonotype was counted a single time. This chain connects TRBV20-1 to TRBJ2-1; D remains ambiguous. Trimming left V 7 bases short and J 0 bases short, with 7 bases between. This CDR3 comprises 12 residues. Per germline, CDR1 DFQATT and CDR2 SNEGSKA (reference sequence). This CDR3 reads CSVGDSYNEQFF. The DNA for the CDR3 is TGCAGTGTTGGGGACTCCTACAATGAGCAGTTCTTC.

This clonotype is medium-sized (0.01 to 0.1%) within its sample. One junction end disagrees with the germline gene, perhaps due to a read error. The rearrangement uses TRBV7-7 and TRBJ2-2; 7 positions match TRBD1. The CDR3 is made up of 16 amino acids. Germline V gives CDR1 SSHAT, CDR2 FNYEAQ (reference sequence). The CDR3 here is CASKPTGTEDTGELFF. The CDR3, as DNA: TGTGCTAGCAAACCGACCGGGACAGAGGACACCGGGGAGCTGTTTTTT.

The chain is built from TRBV27 and TRBJ2-5; TRBD2 might be the D (6 bases). V lost 3 bases to trimming and J lost 6 bases, with 14 bases between them. This CDR3 comprises 14 residues. Germline CDR1 and CDR2: MNHEY and SMNVEV (reference sequence). Here the CDR3 DNA reads TGTGCCAGCAGTTTTCTGGGAGGCGAGCAGACCCAGTACTTC. The encoded protein is CASSFLGGEQTQYF.

The V gene is TRBV29-1, the J gene TRBJ2-1; 11 bases are a match to TRBD2. CDR3 length: 16 amino acids. The J segment lost 6 bases and the V segment lost 5 bases, leaving 12 bases of the junction unmatched. Germline loops: CDR1 SQVTM, CDR2 ANQGSEA. The CDR3 loop reads CSVWGVGTSGCNEQFF. The CDR3 DNA is TGCAGCGTTTGGGGTGTGGGGACTAGCGGCTGCAATGAGCAGTTCTTC.

This clonotype has only a few counts. This sequence joins TRBV6-1 and TRBJ1-5; a possible D gene is TRBD1 (5 bases). The germline CDR1 and CDR2 sequences are MNHNS and SASEGT. Trimming cost V 4 bases and J 7 bases, with 11 bases left between them. This CDR3 contains 13 residues. CDR3 in amino acids: CASSVGGDQPQHF. The CDR3 DNA sequence: TGTGCCAGCAGTGTGGGGGGTGACCAGCCCCAGCATTTT.

This chain links TRBV5-1 with TRBJ2-6; no definite D call. The CDR3 runs to 13 residues. V was cut by 3 bases and J by 0 bases, with 1 base left in between. Germline V gives CDR1 SGHRS, CDR2 YFSETQ. CDR3 nucleotide sequence: TGCGCCAGCAGCTACTCTGGGGCCAACGTCCTGACTTTC. This codes for CASSYSGANVLTF.

Regarding this clonotype: Because the CDR3 is missing its conserved closing phenylalanine or tryptophan, this is likely a read error. The gene calls are TRBV10-3 and TRBJ2-3; 14 nucleotides match TRBD2. With 5 bases clipped from V and 5 bases from J, the junction kept 12 bases outside the gene matches. This CDR3 spans 18 amino acids. Germline values: CDR1 ENHRY, CDR2 SYGVKD. CDR3 DNA sequence: TGTGCCATCAGTTCGGGACTAGCGGGAGTAGGGCCCATAGATACGCAGTATTCT. This codes for CAISSGLAGVGPIDTQYS.

CDR3 in DNA: TGTGCCAGCAGTTTTCTCGGAATAGCCAAAAACATTCAGTACTTC. Its protein product is CASSFLGIAKNIQYF. The rearrangement links TRBV28 to TRBJ2-4; no reliable D call. Trimming left V 3 bases short and J 0 bases short, with 9 bases between. CDR3 length equals 15 residues. The germline gives CDR1 MDHEN, CDR2 SYDVKM. The complete variable domain, with remaining parts taken from reference TRBV28 and TRBJ2-4, reads DVKVTQSSRYLVKRTGEKVFLECVQDMDHENMFWYRQDPGLGLRLIYFSYDVKMKEKGDIPEGYSVSREKKERFSLILESASTNQTSMYLCASSFLGIAKNIQYFGAGTRLSVL.

On this clonotype itself: The junction departs from germline at one end; a sequencing error may be responsible. V usage is TRBV18 and J usage is TRBJ2-5; D may be TRBD2 (6 bases). Germline CDR1 KGHSH, CDR2 LQKENI. The CDR3 loop spans 13 amino acids. The CDR3, as DNA: TGTGCCAGCTCACCAGTGCGGGAAGAGACCCGGTACTTC. Residues: CASSPVREETRYF.

Details on this clonotype: Sequence at one end of the junction differs from germline and may be a read error. The rearrangement uses TRBV7-8 and TRBJ1-2; 7 bases are a match to TRBD1. This CDR3 has 16 residues. Germline lookup yields CDR1 SGHVS and CDR2 FQNEAQ. In DNA form, the CDR3 reads TGTGCCAGCAGCCCAGGGACAGCGCAAAAGATCGGTGGCCACACCTTC. Protein product: CASSPGTAQKIGGHTF. Full variable domain (rest looked up from reference TRBV7-8 and TRBJ1-2): GAGVSQSPRYKVAKRGQDVALRCDPISGHVSLFWYQQALGQGPEFLTYFQNEAQLDKSGLPSDRFFAERPEGSVSTLKIQRTQQEDSAVYLCASSPGTAQKIGGHTFGSGTRLTVV.

This clonotype was recorded a few times. This chain links TRBV7-8 with TRBJ1-3, with D perhaps matching TRBD1 (5 bases). CDR3 length: 13 amino acids. Trimming pared 6 bases from V and 8 bases from J, leaving 14 bases between. Germline-derived CDR1 and CDR2 are SGHVS and FQNEAQ. The CDR3 reads CASSPGRVDTIYF. CDR3 sequence (DNA): TGTGCCAGCAGTCCCGGCAGGGTGGACACCATATATTTT.

A remark on this clonotype: Because it lacks the conserved phenylalanine or tryptophan at the end, this CDR3 is likely a read error. The chain couples TRBV30 to TRBJ2-1, with 8 bases aligning to TRBD2. This CDR3 has 14 amino acids. V shed 1 base and J 7 bases; nucleotides not matched to a gene: 6. Germline-derived CDR1 and CDR2 are GTSNPN and SVGIG (reference sequence). The CDR3 spells CAWSAGLAINEQFL. The CDR3 region has the DNA TGTGCCTGGAGTGCAGGACTAGCAATTAATGAGCAGTTCCTC.

V is TRBV12-3 or TRBV12-4 and J is TRBJ2-7; D might be TRBD1 or TRBD2, each matching 5 bases. Trimming cost V 6 bases and J 5 bases, with 11 bases left between them. The CDR3 totals 12 residues. Here the CDR3 DNA reads TGTGCCAGCAGCACGGGGCTTGACGAGCAGTACTTC. Translated: CASSTGLDEQYF.

This chain uses TRBV7-2 with TRBJ2-7; D is unresolved. The CDR3 totals 12 residues. V was pared by 5 bases and J by 3 bases, with 8 bases between. The germline V gene encodes CDR1 SGHTA and CDR2 FQGNSA. In DNA form, the CDR3 reads TGTGCCAGCAGCCCCAATCACTACGAGCAGTACTTC. Its translation: CASSPNHYEQYF.

The chain joins TRBV7-2 to TRBJ2-3; D not certain. The V and J ends lost 3 bases and 2 bases respectively, with 15 bases between them. The CDR3 totals 16 residues. Per germline, CDR1 SGHTA and CDR2 FQGNSA. CDR3 protein: CASSFGVDHLTDTQYF. The CDR3, as DNA: TGTGCCAGCAGCTTTGGGGTCGACCACCTCACAGATACGCAGTATTTT.

This sequence joins TRBV12-3 or TRBV12-4 and TRBJ2-1; 12 bases are a match to TRBD1. The CDR3 has 14 residues. Losses at the gene ends were 6 bases for V and 9 bases for J; bases not matched to a gene: 6. As DNA, the CDR3 is TGTGCCAGCAGACCGGGACAGGGGGCCCTTGAGCAGTTCTTC. It specifies CASRPGQGALEQFF.

The J gene is TRBJ1-2, the V gene TRBV2; 8 bases align to TRBD1. V shed 2 bases and J 6 bases; nucleotides not matched to a gene: 8. Germline-derived CDR1 and CDR2 are SNHLY and FYNNEI. This CDR3 comprises 15 residues. The CDR3 DNA is TGTGCCAGCAGTGAAAACCACAGGGGGTTAAATGGCTACACCTTC. It translates to CASSENHRGLNGYTF.

The chain uses TRBV5-1 and TRBJ2-3, with TRBD2 identical over 7 bases. The CDR3 consists of 15 residues. V shed 4 bases and J 1 base; nucleotides not matched to a gene: 6. CDR1 is SGHRS, CDR2 YFSETQ, per germline. The CDR3 DNA follows: TGCGCCAGCAGCCACGGACTAGGGGGCACAGATACGCAGTATTTT. Protein: CASSHGLGGTDTQYF. Combining the CDR3 with reference TRBV5-1 and TRBJ2-3 gives the whole variable domain KAGVTQTPRYLIKTRGQQVTLSCSPISGHRSVSWYQQTPGQGLQFLFEYFSETQRNKGNFPGRFSGRQFSNSRSEMNVSTLELGDSALYLCASSHGLGGTDTQYFGPGTRLTVL.

The rearrangement links TRBV4-3 to TRBJ2-2; D gene ambiguous. Trimming removed 4 bases at V and 5 bases at J, with 17 bases between. Germline CDR1 is LGHNA and CDR2 is YSLEER. This CDR3 comprises 16 residues. This chain's CDR3 is CASSRLGLSTTGELFF. The DNA of the CDR3 is TGCGCCAGCAGCCGCCTAGGGTTATCGACTACCGGGGAGCTGTTTTTT.

This clonotype occurred once. The CDR3, as DNA: TGTGCCAGCAGCCTCGGACTAGCAAGCTACGAGCAGTACTTC. Translating it yields CASSLGLASYEQYF. The genes are TRBV7-2 and TRBJ2-7; 8 bases line up with TRBD2. Germline lookup yields CDR1 SGHTA and CDR2 FQGNSA. V was pared by 5 bases and J by 3 bases, with 6 bases of the junction left unmatched. The CDR3 is 14 amino acids.